These 31 T cell receptor beta chains share one sample of origin, sequenced in a study of persistence of HIV-infected CD4 T cells. These receptors lack a known antigen. Overlapping HIV-1 Gag 15-mer peptides at around 1 ug per peptide per mL were used. CD40L-negative CD69-negative CD45RO-high memory CD4+ T cells were sorted as populations depleted of antigen-responding cells. The immunoSEQ assay was version 4, run in survey mode. Assay: immunoSEQ multiplex PCR; the TCRdb copy retains only in-frame clones and omits some. The sample carries about 36,000 clones, about 81% recorded once. The sample was cultured CD4+ T cells from PBMCs, taken from a patient who received antiretroviral therapy. The receptors were gathered from an adult with HIV. The donor label of this sample is uncertain.

V and J are TRBV30 and TRBJ2-3, with 8 bases identical to TRBD2. This CDR3 contains 14 residues. From germline, CDR1 is GTSNPN and CDR2 SVGIG (reference sequence). J lost 8 bases, V lost 6 bases, and 13 bases had no gene match. The CDR3 bases are TGTGCCTGTCTGGCGGGGGGCCCATCGGGTACGCAGTATTTT. This encodes CACLAGGPSGTQYF.

The rearrangement uses TRBV18 and TRBJ2-1; no firm D call. V gave up 2 bases and J gave up 7 bases, with 15 bases separating them. Germline CDR1 reads KGHSH; CDR2 reads LQKENI. The CDR3 extends over 15 amino acids. CDR3 sequence: CASSPGDLGRNEQFF. CDR3 in DNA: TGTGCCAGCTCACCAGGCGACCTGGGAAGAAATGAGCAGTTCTTC.

Only a few counts were recorded for this clone. The chain employs TRBV18 and TRBJ1-1; D is possibly TRBD1 (6 bases). Germline V gene data show CDR1 as KGHSH and CDR2 as LQKENI. V was pared by 5 bases and J by 0 bases, with 16 bases between. This CDR3 region has 16 residues. This chain's CDR3 is CASSAQEGVMNTEAFF. CDR3 DNA: TGTGCCAGCTCAGCACAGGAGGGGGTCATGAACACTGAAGCTTTCTTT.

Concerning this clone itself: A junction end diverges from the germline sequence, so it may reflect a read error. Other DNA sequences in the sample encode the same CDR3. The rearrangement joins TRBV2 to TRBJ2-2; tentatively, D is TRBD1 (6 bases). CDR1 is SNHLY and CDR2 is FYNNEI in the germline V gene. The CDR3 runs 14 residues. The CDR3: CASSPQGVSGELFF. The CDR3, as DNA: TGTGCCAGCAGTCCACAGGGTGTATCCGGGGAGCTATTTTTT. The whole variable domain, remainder taken from reference TRBV2 and TRBJ2-2, is EPEVTQTPSHQVTQMGQEVILRCVPISNHLYFYWYRQILGQKVEFLVSFYNNEISEKSEIFDDQFSVERPDGSNFTLKIRSTKLEDSAMYFCASSPQGVSGELFFGEGSRLTVL.

This chain's CDR3 is CASSGGASTDTQYF. The CDR3 DNA sequence: TGTGCCAGCAGTGGGGGGGCCTCCACAGATACGCAGTATTTT. The chain recombines TRBV6-4 with TRBJ2-3, with D perhaps TRBD1 or TRBD2 (6 bases each). Trimming removed 4 bases from V and 2 bases from J, with 10 bases in between. There are 14 residues in the CDR3. Germline CDR1 MRHNA, CDR2 SNTAGT.

The V call is TRBV6-5, the J call TRBJ1-2; 10 bases agree with TRBD1. Trimming at V came to 2 bases and at J to 4 bases, leaving 7 bases not matched to a gene. The CDR3 covers 16 residues. Germline V gene data show CDR1 as MNHEY and CDR2 as SVGAGI. CDR3 loop: CASSYLRTGGSYGYTF. The DNA of the CDR3 is TGTGCCAGCAGTTACCTCCGGACAGGGGGAAGCTATGGCTACACCTTC.

The chain carries TRBV30 and TRBJ1-3, with D unclear. Trimming removed 3 bases at V and 1 base at J, with 13 bases between. The CDR3 runs 15 residues. Germline CDR1 GTSNPN, CDR2 SVGIG (reference sequence). CDR3 amino acids: CAWSKPTASGNTIYF. The CDR3 nucleotides are TGTGCCTGGAGCAAACCGACCGCTTCTGGAAACACCATATATTTT. Complete variable domain (other parts from reference TRBV30 and TRBJ1-3): SQTIHQWPATLVQPVGSPLSLECTVEGTSNPNLYWYRQAAGRGLQLLFYSVGIGQISSEVPQNLSASRPQDRQFILSSKKLLLSDSGFYLCAWSKPTASGNTIYFGEGSWLTVV.

V is TRBV2 and J is TRBJ2-7; 12 positions agree with TRBD1. The CDR3 is made up of 14 amino acids. V dropped 6 bases and J dropped 3; count of bases not matched to a gene: 3. Germline loops: CDR1 SNHLY, CDR2 FYNNEI. The DNA for the CDR3 is TGTGCCAGCAGCCGGGACAGGGGGCACTACGAGCAGTACGTC. Its translation: CASSRDRGHYEQYV.

The chain joins TRBV2 to TRBJ2-7; D is possibly TRBD1 (6 bases). Germline CDR1 reads SNHLY; CDR2 reads FYNNEI. The V end lost 5 bases, the J end lost 2 bases, and 7 bases lay between the germline ends. CDR3 length equals 12 residues. CDR3 sequence reads: CASSYRAYEQYV. The CDR3 nucleotides read TGTGCCAGCAGTTACAGGGCCTACGAGCAGTACGTC.

This rearrangement joins TRBV19 to TRBJ2-3; the D is unclear. Germline V gene lookup returns CDR1 LNHDA and CDR2 SQIVND (reference sequence). CDR3 length: 11 residues. The germline V and J ends were trimmed by 4 bases and 5 bases, with 4 bases remaining between them. In DNA, the CDR3 is TGTGCCAGTAGTACCGTAGATACGCAGTATTTT. Translated: CASSTVDTQYF. Full variable domain (missing parts from reference TRBV19 and TRBJ2-3): DGGITQSPKYLFRKEGQNVTLSCEQNLNHDAMYWYRQDPGQGLRLIYYSQIVNDFQKGDIAEGYSVSREKKESFPLTVTSAQKNPTAFYLCASSTVDTQYFGPGTRLTVL.

This clone has a handful of counts. The chain uses TRBV5-6 and TRBJ1-1, with 8 bases lining up with TRBD1. This CDR3 is 15 amino acids long. V was pared by 1 base and J by 1 base, with 3 bases of the junction left unmatched. Germline assignment: CDR1 SGHDT and CDR2 YYEEEE. Here the CDR3 reads CASSLRDRSNTEAFF. The CDR3 nucleotides read TGTGCCAGCAGCTTGAGGGACAGGTCGAACACTGAAGCTTTCTTT.

DNA of the CDR3: TGTGCCAGCAGTGCCCGGACAGCAGAAGGGACTGAAGCTTTCTTT. The encoded protein is CASSARTAEGTEAFF. This chain connects TRBV2 to TRBJ1-1, with TRBD1 as a possible D gene (6 bases). CDR1 is SNHLY and CDR2 is FYNNEI in the germline V gene. Trimming took off 4 bases at V and 5 bases at J, with 17 bases between the two ends. The CDR3 spans 15 residues. Looking up the rest from reference TRBV2 and TRBJ1-1 gives the full variable domain: EPEVTQTPSHQVTQMGQEVILRCVPISNHLYFYWYRQILGQKVEFLVSFYNNEISEKSEIFDDQFSVERPDGSNFTLKIRSTKLEDSAMYFCASSARTAEGTEAFFGQGTRLTVV.

This clone was recorded a few times. V is TRBV5-1 and J is TRBJ2-7; D is ambiguous. The CDR3 has 12 amino acids. Trimming left V 0 bases short and J 5 bases short, with 6 bases between. Looked up from germline, CDR1 is SGHRS and CDR2 is YFSETQ. The DNA for the CDR3 is TGCGCCAGCAGCTTGGGCAGCAACGAGCAGTACTTC. It codes for CASSLGSNEQYF.

The rearrangement links TRBV9 to TRBJ2-7; TRBD1 matches at 7 bases. This CDR3 is built from 15 residues. Germline V gene lookup returns CDR1 SGDLS and CDR2 YYNGEE. The V gene end was trimmed by 2 bases and the J gene end by 2 bases; junction bases not matched to a gene: 7. The CDR3: CASSVETGFPYEQYF. CDR3 in DNA: TGTGCCAGCAGCGTCGAGACAGGGTTTCCCTACGAGCAGTACTTC.

This rearrangement joins TRBV18 to TRBJ2-4, with 7 bases fitting TRBD1. The CDR3 totals 16 residues. Trimming removed 2 bases from V and 3 bases from J; junction bases left unmatched: 7. The germline CDR1 and CDR2 sequences are KGHSH and LQKENI. The CDR3 region is CASSPLAPGGKNIQYF. CDR3 in DNA: TGTGCCAGCTCACCATTGGCTCCAGGGGGCAAAAACATTCAGTACTTC.

CDR3 sequence reads: CASSLTQGTEAFF. Here the CDR3 DNA reads TGTGCCAGCAGTTTAACACAGGGCACTGAAGCTTTCTTT. J is TRBJ1-1 and V is TRBV12-3 or TRBV12-4, with D tentatively TRBD1 (6 bases). CDR3 length: 13 residues. Trimming stripped 2 bases from V and 4 bases from J, with 8 bases between.

As DNA, the CDR3 is TGTGCCTGCCTCGGGTTCCACAATGAGCAGTTCTTC. Translation: CACLGFHNEQFF. The rearrangement joins TRBV30 to TRBJ2-1; no reliable D call. Germline-derived CDR1 and CDR2 are GTSNPN and SVGIG (reference sequence). V gave up 6 bases and J gave up 5 bases, with 11 bases separating them. CDR3 length: 12 amino acids. The entire variable domain, with the rest obtained from reference TRBV30 and TRBJ2-1, is as follows: SQTIHQWPATLVQPVGSPLSLECTVEGTSNPNLYWYRQAAGRGLQLLFYSVGIGQISSEVPQNLSASRPQDRQFILSSKKLLLSDSGFYLCACLGFHNEQFFGPGTRLTVL.

The chain employs TRBV5-1 and TRBJ2-5, with TRBD2 identical over 15 bases. V lost 2 bases, J lost 2 bases, and 4 bases stayed unmatched. CDR3 length: 17 residues. The germline V gene has CDR1 SGHRS and CDR2 YFSETQ. CDR3 in amino acids: CASSFSGTSGGQETQYF. In DNA, the CDR3 is TGCGCCAGCAGCTTCTCCGGGACTAGCGGGGGGCAAGAGACCCAGTACTTC.

The chain uses TRBV5-1 and TRBJ2-1, with D tentatively TRBD2 (5 bases). The CDR3 is 15 amino acids. Germline V CDR1 and CDR2: SGHRS, YFSETQ. The V and J ends lost 2 bases and 10 bases respectively, with 19 bases between them. The CDR3 sequence is CASSFSTAREREQFF. The CDR3 nucleotides are TGCGCCAGCAGCTTTAGTACAGCTCGGGAAAGGGAGCAGTTCTTC.

The chain is built from TRBV19 and TRBJ1-4; the D is unclear. The CDR3 sequence is 14 residues long. Per the germline V gene, CDR1 is LNHDA and CDR2 is SQIVND (reference sequence). The V and J ends lost 4 bases and 4 bases respectively, with 10 bases between them. CDR3 sequence (DNA): TGTGCCAGTAGTACCGGACGGAGTAATGAAAAACTGTTTTTT. Translating gives CASSTGRSNEKLFF.

The rearrangement links TRBV19 to TRBJ1-5; D ambiguous. CDR3 length equals 13 residues. Germline V CDR1 and CDR2: LNHDA, SQIVND (reference sequence). V shed 7 bases and J shed 5 bases, with 12 bases lying between them. Here the CDR3 DNA reads TGTGCCAGTAAGGTAGGGAGGGATCAGCCCCAGCATTTT. It yields the protein CASKVGRDQPQHF.

This chain uses TRBV6-5 with TRBJ2-4; 9 bases align to TRBD1. Germline lookup yields CDR1 MNHEY and CDR2 SVGAGI. This CDR3 is built from 11 residues. V lost 6 bases, J lost 14 bases, and 5 bases stayed unmatched. CDR3 DNA sequence: TGTGCCAGCAGGGACAGGGGTCGGGAGTACTTC. Its translation: CASRDRGREYF.

This clone was seen once. The chain joins TRBV5-5 to TRBJ1-1; D is unclear. CDR3 length: 13 amino acids. Germline values: CDR1 SGHKS, CDR2 YYEKEE (reference sequence). V shed 1 base and J shed 0 bases, with 4 bases lying between them. The CDR3 sequence is CASSLMVNTEAFF. The CDR3 DNA is TGTGCCAGCAGCTTGATGGTGAACACTGAAGCTTTCTTT.

The J gene is TRBJ1-5, the V gene TRBV27; 7 positions match TRBD1. Germline V gene sequence: CDR1 MNHEY, CDR2 SMNVEV (reference sequence). This CDR3 is built from 15 residues. After removal of 6 bases from V and 3 bases from J, the junction contained 8 bases not matched to a gene. In nucleotides, the CDR3 is TGTGCCAGCAGGTTAACACAGGGGCTCAATCAGCCCCAGCATTTT. Translation: CASRLTQGLNQPQHF.

This chain uses TRBV4-1 with TRBJ1-2, with unresolved D. This CDR3 spans 14 amino acids. Trimming took off 0 bases at V and 0 bases at J, with 5 bases between the two ends. Germline CDR1 MGHRA, CDR2 YSYEKL. CDR3 in DNA: TGCGCCAGCAGCCAAGAGTCAGCTAACTATGGCTACACCTTC. Its protein product is CASSQESANYGYTF.

The gene calls are TRBV7-3 and TRBJ2-2, with a weak D call TRBD1 (5 bases). V gave up 4 bases and J gave up 6 bases, with 9 bases separating them. Germline-derived CDR1 and CDR2 are SGHTA and FQGTGA. CDR3 length: 13 residues. The CDR3 is CASSSREAGELFF. The DNA for the CDR3 is TGTGCCAGCAGCTCCAGGGAAGCCGGGGAGCTGTTTTTT.

The chain uses TRBV11-2 and TRBJ2-3; 7 positions agree with TRBD2. Germline values: CDR1 SGHAT, CDR2 FQNNGV. The CDR3 sequence is 15 residues long. Trimming took 2 bases from V and 5 from J; bases not matched to a gene: 7. CDR3: CASSLLTSIRDTQYF. The CDR3, as DNA: TGTGCCAGCAGCTTATTGACTAGCATACGAGATACGCAGTATTTT.

The rearrangement uses TRBV7-3 and TRBJ1-1, with D maybe TRBD1 (6 bases). The CDR3 totals 14 residues. CDR1 is SGHTA and CDR2 is FQGTGA in the germline V gene. V lost 5 bases and J 1 base, leaving 11 bases between the germline ends. The CDR3 DNA reads as TGTGCCAGCAGCCGTCCGGACAGGAACACTGAAGCTTTCTTT. Protein product: CASSRPDRNTEAFF.

The chain employs TRBV19 and TRBJ2-3; D not resolved. The germline V gene encodes CDR1 LNHDA and CDR2 SQIVND (reference sequence). V was shortened by 3 bases and J by 3 bases, with 13 bases between the two germline ends. The CDR3 contains 15 residues. CDR3 residues: CASSIGPVETDTQYF. CDR3 nucleotides: TGTGCCAGTAGTATTGGCCCGGTGGAGACAGATACGCAGTATTTT.

The chain uses TRBV6-4 and TRBJ2-3; 10 bases map to TRBD1. The CDR3 totals 16 residues. V was pared by 0 bases and J by 4 bases, with 4 bases of the junction left unmatched. Germline V gene lookup returns CDR1 MRHNA and CDR2 SNTAGT. The CDR3 reads CASSDSGQGIADTQYF. CDR3 DNA: TGTGCCAGCAGTGACTCGGGACAGGGGATCGCAGATACGCAGTATTTT.

The rearrangement joins TRBV30 to TRBJ1-1; D unresolved. The V gene lost 3 bases and the J gene lost 5 bases, with 16 bases spanning the gap. Germline V gene lookup returns CDR1 GTSNPN and CDR2 SVGIG (reference sequence). This CDR3 comprises 14 residues. The CDR3 reads CAWSETSWGTEAFF. The CDR3 coding sequence is TGTGCCTGGAGCGAAACATCATGGGGAACTGAAGCTTTCTTT.